This record concerns one TCR beta chain sequence. It lacks a known antigen. The record has no base qualities; no much larger clone is one base away. The protocol used for the library was multiplex PCR. TCRdb records Illumina HiSeq 4000 as the sequencer. TCR beta libraries were built with iRepertoire HTBI primers and Arm-PCR amplification of CDR3 regions. Before sequencing, the PCR products went through gel purification. The published analysis was carried out like this. Gene usage analysis of CDR3 amino acid clonotypes used the 62 TRBV and some 13 TRBJ segments found across samples. COPE and FqMerger were used to merge the filtered high-quality paired reads into contigs. BLAST was used to align contigs to IMGT TRBV, TRBD and TRBJ reference genes, and CDR3 was defined according to IMGT. Highly expanded clones were defined as clonotypes with a frequency above 0.1%. Shannon entropy was used to measure repertoire diversity, and the Gini coefficient was used to measure V-J evenness. A clonotype was considered public if more than one individual shared it. TCRdb took the public reads, trimmed them with fastp at Q25, ran MiXCR for clone calling and kept in-frame beta chains. All rows with the same CDR3 protein become a single entry with the most common DNA and genes. TCRdb, not the original authors, processed these V and J calls. This sample is represented by more than 350,000 distinct CDR3 sequences; 14% to 15% of them were singletons. Around 15% of the sample belongs to the ten largest clones.

This sample was included in a study of regulatory T cells in long-lasting Graves disease (dated by TCRdb to the early 2020s). With regard to the full study: Patients with newly diagnosed Graves' disease had been on antithyroid drugs for under 3 months. A total of about 35 samples underwent TCR sequencing, from roughly 13 patients with persistent Graves' disease and 20 patients with newly diagnosed Graves' disease. Patients with persistent Graves' disease were compared with patients with newly diagnosed Graves' disease using TCR sequencing and RNA sequencing of peripheral blood. The study was conducted in China and was registered as a clinical trial.

Interpreted using the paper, the time point label stands for: newly diagnosed GD, antithyroid drugs for less than 3 months. For both TCR sequencing and RNA sequencing, RNA was extracted from PBMCs using TRIzol. Graves' disease was diagnosed according to American Thyroid Association guidelines. Recruitment of patients was carried out at an endocrinology department in Xi'an, China. Each patient gave approximately 9 milliliters of peripheral blood, collected in an EDTA anticoagulant tube. Ficoll Paque Plus density gradient separation was used to isolate PBMCs, and no further T cell sorting was performed. An Agilent 2100 Bioanalyzer and agarose gel were used to check RNA quality, and a NanoDrop 2000 was used to measure RNA concentration. Between the V and J ends, shortened by 4 bases and 5 bases respectively, the junction contains 11 bases. For CDR1 and CDR2, the germline V gene (reference sequence) lists LGHDT and YNNKEL. The CDR3 covers 13 residues, taking in both the cysteine and the phenylalanine. CDR3 DNA is the only sequence kept; it has 39 bases, read in frame from the first base.

Study-level results and caveats: Peripheral blood alone was examined, since thyroid tissue, which constituted the primary lesion, could not be accessed. Preferential use of TRBV28, TRBJ1-2 and TRBJ2-5 was observed in persistent disease, whereas TRBV20-1 and TRBJ2-1 were favored in newly diagnosed disease. Patients with persistent disease shared more public clonotypes (approximately 2,500) than newly diagnosed patients did (about 1,000). Only the TCR beta chain was sequenced and analyzed. Persistent Graves' disease patients showed lower TCR Shannon entropy and fewer highly expanded clones than newly diagnosed patients, suggesting clonal expansion. The authors acknowledged the small sample size as a limitation that may reduce accuracy.

Separately, the same data were catalogued under a study of T cells in Graves' hyperthyroidism and ophthalmopathy. The second study's authors report: A patient counted as having stable Graves' hyperthyroidism if no progression to ophthalmopathy occurred over 18 months of follow-up. Hyperthyroidism patients were newly diagnosed, had a disease duration of under 2 months, and were aged 18 to 65 years. Any patient with an uncontrolled infection, another autoimmune disease, pregnancy or lactation was excluded. Diagnoses were established on the basis of clinical symptoms, serum thyroxine and TRAb, thyroid ultrasound, and orbital computed tomography. For the first round of RT-PCR on the TCR CDR3, the HTBI primer set was used together with the Qiagen OneStep RT-PCR kit. Blood samples also contained most of the expanded thyroid clonotypes (frequency above 0.001), which suggests that blood repertoires may reflect thyroid immune responses. A 13 V-J signature model separated ophthalmopathy from stable hyperthyroidism, with 87.88% sensitivity and 81.08% specificity in cross-validation and 80%/75% in testing. In validation, progression to ophthalmopathy was predicted by the model with 70.59% sensitivity and 72% to 80% specificity, a median of roughly 6.4 months before onset. TCR V-J signatures able to tell the groups apart were searched for in a discovery cohort of 90 to 100 patients, of whom fewer than 45 had Graves' ophthalmopathy and more than 55 had stable Graves' hyperthyroidism. Whether ophthalmopathy could be predicted prospectively was tested in an independent validation cohort made up of roughly 20 hyperthyroidism patients plus 17 patients who later progressed to ophthalmopathy. The roughly 94 discovery patients were randomly divided into training and test sets at a 7:3 ratio. Thyroid tissue and blood T-cell repertoires from about 6 Graves' hyperthyroidism patients were also compared in the study. After blood sampling, hyperthyroidism patients were treated with methimazole at a starting dose of 30 mg daily, and ophthalmopathy patients were treated with high-dose intravenous methylprednisolone. A second multiplex PCR round built the libraries, followed by size selection and purification. Sequencing of the libraries was done on an Illumina HiSeq2000 using paired-end 100 bp reads. SOAPnuke was used to process the raw data, with reads discarded if the reads contained adapters or uncalled bases, had a mean Phred below 15, or lacked an exact constant-primer or identifier match. High-quality paired reads were merged with COPE v1.2.5, and unique nucleotide sequences were defined as clonotypes. MiTCR v1.1 was used to align clonotypes to the IMGT TRBV, TRBD and TRBJ reference segments. Only V-J combinations with frequency above 0.0001, covering 98% to 99.2% of repertoires, were analysed. A TCS score was defined as the ratio between F50 (clonal expansion) and ExV (chaos), using BLOSUM62-based TCRdist between CDR3 peptides within each V-J. Welch's t-statistics and random forest reduced some 510 V-J features to roughly 13, which were used in a naive Bayes classifier (R e1071). No statistical method was used to set the sample size in advance, and investigators knew the group allocation. The paper describes TCR Vbeta CDR3 sequencing of about 140 peripheral blood samples, made up of approximately 40 ophthalmopathy patients, around 78 hyperthyroidism patients and about 17 progressor patients.

In this chain, TRBV3-1 is recombined with TRBJ1-1; there is no confident call for the D gene. The sequenced sample was peripheral blood mononuclear cells (PBMCs), obtained at new diagnosis, from a patient treated with antithyroid drugs. This TCR was sampled from a woman in her twenties or thirties with Graves disease. Donor details come from another sample of the same person, matched by shared clones. CDR3 protein: CASSPYEGTEAFF. The nucleotide sequence reads TGTGCCAGCAGCCCGTACGAGGGAACTGAAGCTTTCTTT.